This TCR beta chain was sequenced in a study of shared clonotypes between healthy human individuals (dated by TCRdb to 2020 to 2022). Background for the entire study: Three men and two women, aged 18 to 49 years, made up the cohort. To increase sequencing depth and limit assay-specific biases, different laboratories used diverse techniques to prepare libraries and sequence TCR repertoires. Per donor, three plates each were used for CD4 naive and CD4 memory, two for CD8 naive, and one for CD8 memory. The study deeply sequenced blood TCR repertoires of 5 or 6 healthy adults to estimate repertoire size and the extent of clonotype sharing between individuals. Leukapheresis yielded between about 0.85 and 9 billion PBMCs per donor. Results and caveats for the whole study, not just this receptor: Sampling was limited to blood, and TCR repertoires in tissue likely differ from TCR repertoires in blood. Based on pairwise subsampling, the degree of clonotype sharing among donors was expected to be affected by sequencing depth. Higher generation probabilities were observed for clonotypes shared by all four sorted-subset donors than for non-shared clonotypes. Because the study included only a small number of donors, the genetic and exposure-history diversity represented was limited. Even with the large sequencing depth, rarefaction of the sorted-subset datasets indicated that sequencing was incomplete. Larger estimated clonotype richness was generally found for naive subsets than for memory subsets. Across a few donors, approximately 4.9% of naive CD4, 3% to 3.5% of naive CD8, under 2.5% of memory CD4, and roughly 0.4% of memory CD8 clonotypes were shared.

The CDR3 spans 19 residues, from the cysteine through the phenylalanine. CDR3 DNA is the only sequence kept; it has 57 bases, read in frame from the first base. In the germline V gene, CDR1 corresponds to MDHEN and CDR2 to SYDVKM. The germline V end is reduced by 4 bases and the J end by 1 base; junction bases left unmatched: 13. Using the deep immunoSEQ assay, TCR CDR3 regions were amplified from genomic DNA by multiplex PCR. Extracted genomic DNA from each cell subset was distributed evenly across all wells of several immunoSEQ 96-well plates, and each plate was treated as a replicate. Each replicate PCR for sorted subsets received about 180 ng genomic DNA, equal to about 29,000 T cell genomes. Purified libraries were measured with a Qubit 3.0 fluorometer, size-checked on a Bioanalyzer 2100, and measured again with the KAPA Library Quantification kit. Each immunoSEQ 96-well plate was sequenced on its own single-read 150-cycle Illumina NextSeq 550 flow cell. The study's processing was this. The immunoSEQ output contained only junctional sequences without quality scores, so filtering could not match that applied to full-length reads. Sequences were annotated with PyIR, a Python wrapper for IgBLAST v1.9, using IMGT germline references to assign V/J genes and CDR3. Reads were filtered out if the reads had weak V/J assignments (E-value above 1e-6), no CDR3, stop codons, out-of-frame junctions, or ambiguous translated residues. V3J clonotypes were defined as sequences sharing the same inferred V gene, J gene, and CDR3 amino acid sequence. Percentage overlap between repertoires was calculated by dividing the number of shared unique clonotypes by the size of the smaller repertoire. Three approaches were used to assess repertoire richness: RTK rarefaction, the Chao1 estimator, and Recon v2.1 estimates of unobserved clonotypes. For all TCRbeta clonotypes obtained by the gDNA method from four donors, generation probabilities were computed with OLGA. This immuneACCESS table, as held by TCRdb, lists in-frame sequences with V and J called but not all clones. Of the missing ones, under half trace to an unresolved V gene in checked studies; the others have no known cause. V and J calls and clone size are given by that table; D and trimming were obtained from the DNA. The sample table holds some 1 million clones, of which roughly 70% were seen once. The ten largest clonotypes hold around 1.5% of the sample.

The sample holds one count of this clone. Its cognate antigen has yet to be identified. Per-base quality was not reported, and no clone a single base away is much larger than it. Healthy HIV-negative adults with no recently reported acute infections or vaccinations were included as donors. Every donor was a Caucasian adult residing in Nashville, Tennessee, USA. Magnetic negative selection was used to enrich CD4+ T cells, after which naive cells were positively selected on CD45RA and the negative fraction became the memory subset. Blood was obtained by leukapheresis, after which PBMCs were separated by Ficoll-Histopaque density gradient centrifugation and cryopreserved in liquid nitrogen vapor phase. Analytical flow cytometry was used to check the purity and quantity of every magnetically sorted T cell population. Genomic DNA was isolated from every sorted fraction and measured by UV absorbance on a Nanodrop 2000c.

Recombination joined TRBV28 with TRBJ1-5, with 10 junctional bases fitting TRBD1. This clonotype was obtained from a man aged 18 to 29 in good health. Sequencing was performed on memory CD4+ T cells sorted from blood. This specimen's cell subset or site label, interpreted: CD45RA-negative fraction. The DNA sequence is as follows: TGTGCCAGCAGTTCCCGGGGGGACAGGGGAGTTAAAAGCAATCAGCCCCAGCATTTT. Its translation reads: CASSSRGDRGVKSNQPQHF.